This T cell receptor beta chain emerged from a study of blood T cell repertoires in COVID-19. The wider study: Sample material is recorded as cDNA or gDNA derived from T cells, B-cell-depleted T cells, or PBMCs.

Individuals drawn from around 25 US areas were about 18 to 90 years old. Only a few counts were recorded for this clone. This CDR3 has 16 residues. Trimming shortened V by 8 bases and J by 2 bases, and 16 bases separated the two germline ends. Germline CDR1 LNHDA, CDR2 SQIVND (reference sequence). Sequencing used immunoSEQ multiplex PCR; TCRdb keeps in-frame clones, though not all of them. In the table there are about 200,000 clones, about 85% of which are singletons. The J gene is TRBJ1-6, the V gene TRBV19; D call uncertain. Sequencing was performed on PBMCs or T cells enriched from blood (not recorded which). The TCR originated in a man aged 35 to 55 who had recovered from COVID-19. The CDR3 protein is CASPKPPSPYNSPLHF. CDR3 in DNA: TGTGCCAGTCCTAAGCCCCCTAGTCCCTATAATTCACCCCTCCACTTT.